Below, 2 T cell receptor beta chains from the same sample are listed, as sequenced in a study of blood T cell repertoires in COVID-19. The assay was immunoSEQ multiplex PCR, and TCRdb's table has in-frame clones only and misses some. The repertoire holds just over 90,000 clones, with approximately 80% as singletons. Material for sequencing was peripheral blood. These receptors were obtained from a human donor in a cohort sampled during active COVID-19.

About this clone: At one boundary the junction diverges from the germline segment, which might be a read error. This rearrangement joins TRBV7-6 to TRBJ2-1; 9 nucleotides align to TRBD2. CDR1 is SGHVS, CDR2 FNYEAQ, per germline. The CDR3 runs to 16 residues. The CDR3 DNA sequence: TGTGCCAGCAGCCCAAACCCTAGCGGGGTCTACAGTGAGCAGTTCTTC. This sequence encodes CASSPNPSGVYSEQFF.

V is TRBV19 and J is TRBJ1-5, with D unclear. Between the trimmed V and J ends, which lost 3 bases and 3 bases, there was a span of 6 bases. The CDR3 sequence is 13 residues long. Germline CDR1 is LNHDA and CDR2 is SQIVND (reference sequence). The CDR3 region has the DNA TGTGCCAGTAGTATCCGGTTCAATCAGCCCCAGCATTTT. This codes for CASSIRFNQPQHF.